The T cell receptor (beta chain) under discussion was sequenced for a study of blood T cell repertoires in COVID-19. Overall study: From the United States, Italy and Spain came samples of acute and convalescent COVID-19.

Authors' processing steps: Amplification from reference gene primers served as the basis for estimated nucleated cell counts. Profiled with immunoSEQ multiplex PCR; TCRdb holds only in-frame clones, not every one. V and J calls and clone size are those listed in that table; D and trimming were worked out from the DNA. Of roughly 220,000 clones in the sample, 84% were seen once. Participants had their cohort set by participant-reported clinical history. Recovered participants had two consecutive negative NP/OP PCR tests, healthcare professional clearance, or symptom resolution. The germline V gene encodes CDR1 SNHLY and CDR2 FYNNEI. Trimming took 4 bases from V and 0 from J; bases not matched to a gene: 11. This CDR3 is 19 amino acids long.

Sequenced: PBMCs or T cells enriched from blood (not recorded which). The receptor was derived from a woman aged 40 to 50 who had recovered from COVID-19. This sequence joins TRBV2 and TRBJ2-1; TRBD2 matches at 11 bases. Here the CDR3 DNA reads TGTGCCAGCAGTGCCATGCTAGCGGGAGGCACCTTCTCCTACAATGAGCAGTTCTTC. Amino acid sequence: CASSAMLAGGTFSYNEQFF.